These T cell receptor beta chains were read from a single sample in a study of CD4 and CD8 cells across lung adenocarcinoma regions. Each CDR3 protein is one row after TCRdb ran MiXCR on the PCR reads. The table has over 15,000 distinct CDR3 sequences, around 50% seen once. The specimen sequenced was CD8+ T cells from the margin of a lung tumor. The source of these receptors is a male donor with lung adenocarcinoma. The CD4 and CD8 labels of this study may be unreliable. Each CDR3 is given with its conserved first and last residue. D genes are given only for firm matches. Some rows have no size entry. The others give once, few or many, or a class for an expanded clone.

. | TRBJ2-5 | many | TRBV6-4 | TGTGCCAGCAGTAGCGAACGTGGGGAGACCCAGTACTTC | CASSSERGETQYF
TRBD2 | TRBJ2-7 | . | TRBV20-1 | TGCAGTGGTGGGGGGGTCGTGGGGGGAGACCCAGATACGCAGTACTTC | CSGGGVVGGDPDTQYF
TRBD2 | TRBJ2-1 | . | TRBV11-3 | TGTGCCAGCAGCTTCAGCGGGACTAGCGGGGGGGGAGACAATGAGCAGTTCTTC | CASSFSGTSGGGDNEQFF
. | TRBJ2-7 | . | TRBV25-1 | TGTGCCAGCAGTGTTAGCTCCTACGAGCAGTACTTC | CASSVSSYEQYF
. | TRBJ2-4 | . | TRBV12-3/TRBV12-4 | TGTGCCACGAGGCTGTGGGCCAAAAATACGCAGTATTTC | CATRLWAKNTQYF
. | TRBJ1-2 | few | TRBV7-9 | TGTGCCAGCAGCTTGGGCCATTCGGGGGCGGACTATGGCTACACCTTC | CASSLGHSGADYGYTF
. | TRBJ2-7 | . | TRBV10-1 | TGCGCCAGCAGTGAGTCAGGACAGGCGGGAGAGCAGTACTTC | CASSESGQAGEQYF
TRBD2 | TRBJ2-5 | . | TRBV27 | TGTGCCAGCAGAAGACTAGCGGGAGATCCCTTACAAGAGACCCAGTACTTC | CASRRLAGDPLQETQYF
. | TRBJ2-6 | . | TRBV20-1 | TGCAGTGCTAGACGGCGCGGCTACTCTGGGGCCAACGTCCTGACTTTC | CSARRRGYSGANVLTF
. | TRBJ2-5 | many | TRBV7-2 | TGTGCCAGCAGCTCACGGGGGGCTCACGGAGAGACCCAGTACTTC | CASSSRGAHGETQYF
. | TRBJ2-1 | medium-sized | TRBV6-5 | TGTGCCAGCAGATCCACAGGAGAAGGATCCTACAATGAGCAGTTCTTC | CASRSTGEGSYNEQFF
TRBD2 | TRBJ2-4 | . | TRBV6-1 | TGTGCCAGCTCCACGGGGGGGTTAGCGACAAATATGCAGTATTTC | CASSTGGLATNMQYF
TRBD2 | TRBJ2-1 | . | TRBV6-1 | TGTGCCAGCAGATCAGGGACTAGCGTATACAATGAGCAGTTCTTC | CASRSGTSVYNEQFF
. | TRBJ2-7 | few | TRBV7-2 | TGTGCCAGCAGCCCCGCCCCTTACTCCTACGAGCAGTACTTC | CASSPAPYSYEQYF
TRBD1 | TRBJ2-3 | . | TRBV6-1 | TGTGTCAGCGGCCGCCAGGCTGTGAGCACAGGGGCGCAGTATTTT | CVSGRQAVSTGAQYF
. | TRBJ2-3 | . | TRBV20-1 | TGCAGTGCTAGAGAACTGCTGTACGCAGATACGCAGTATTTT | CSARELLYADTQYF
. | TRBJ2-1 | few | TRBV7-2 | TGTGCCAGCAGCTTAGCGCCAAGGGGGGACCTAGCCAAAAACATTCAGTTCTTC | CASSLAPRGDLAKNIQFF
. | TRBJ2-5 | . | TRBV11-2 | TGTGCCAGCAGCCGGCCGCGGACCGGAGAGACCCAGTACTTC | CASSRPRTGETQYF
. | TRBJ1-2 | . | TRBV6-5 | TGTGCCAGCAGTTACTGGGGTCGGGGTAACTATGGCTACACCTTC | CASSYWGRGNYGYTF
. | TRBJ2-4 | . | TRBV6-1 | TGTGCCAGCAGCGTCACGGGGGTGGGACCCAAAGACATTCAGTACTTC | CASSVTGVGPKDIQYF
. | TRBJ1-1 | . | TRBV4-1 | TGCGCCAGCAGCCAAACCAAGGGCACTGAAGCTTTCTTT | CASSQTKGTEAFF
TRBD2 | TRBJ2-7 | few | TRBV6-1 | TGTGCCAGCAGCACCGGGACTAGCGGGAGAGCAATCTACAAGCAGTACTTC | CASSTGTSGRAIYKQYF
TRBD2 | TRBJ2-5 | . | TRBV6-4 | TGTGCCAGCAGTCCGACTAGCGGGCAAGAGACCCAGTACTTC | CASSPTSGQETQYF
. | TRBJ2-5 | many | TRBV12-3/TRBV12-4 | TGTGCCAGCAGGGGAACCGTTGGGACCCAGTACTTC | CASRGTVGTQYF